A selection of T cell receptor beta chains follows, all from one sample in a study of response to subunit inactivated influenza vaccine. TCRdb analysed the RT-PCR reads with MiXCR anew, one entry per CDR3 protein. The sample includes hundreds of thousands of distinct CDR3 sequences, 11% to 15% of them seen just once. Source: PBMCs from blood, taken 14 days before vaccination. The receptors were gathered from a middle-aged man who received an inactivated influenza vaccine. The CDR3 runs from the conserved cysteine through the conserved F or W. D genes are given only for firm matches. Not every row has a clone size; where given, it reads once, few, many or a size class.

abundance	d_gene	j_gene	v_gene	CDR3aa	CDR3nt
-	TRBD1	TRBJ1-6	TRBV20-1	CSAPTGMETPLHF	TGCAGTGCTCCGACAGGGATGGAGACACCCCTCCACTTT
-	TRBD1	TRBJ2-1	TRBV7-2	CASSPDRGQYNEQFF	TGTGCCAGCAGCCCTGACAGGGGGCAGTACAATGAGCAGTTCTTC
few	TRBD1	TRBJ2-5	TRBV27	CASTPGLGTGQETQYF	TGTGCCAGCACCCCTGGGCTAGGGACAGGTCAAGAGACCCAGTACTTC
few	-	TRBJ2-4	TRBV20-1	CSASQGDVQYF	TGCAGTGCTAGCCAGGGTGACGTTCAGTACTTC
-	TRBD1	TRBJ2-6	TRBV14	CASSPGQGAPGANVLTF	TGTGCCAGCAGCCCGGGACAGGGGGCTCCTGGGGCCAACGTCCTGACTTTC
-	TRBD2	TRBJ2-1	TRBV6-2/TRBV6-3	CASGLPGLAVTFF	TGTGCCAGCGGATTGCCGGGACTAGCTGTGACGTTCTTC
-	TRBD2	TRBJ2-1	TRBV5-6	CASSLPGLAVSYNEQFF	TGTGCCAGCAGCTTACCGGGACTAGCGGTTTCCTACAATGAGCAGTTCTTC
-	-	TRBJ2-3	TRBV7-9	CASSLEGHSTDTQYF	TGTGCCAGCAGCTTAGAGGGACATAGCACAGATACGCAGTATTTT
few	TRBD2	TRBJ2-2	TRBV7-9	CASFLAGANTGELFF	TGTGCCAGCTTCTTAGCGGGAGCGAACACCGGGGAGCTGTTTTTT
few	TRBD1	TRBJ2-3	TRBV20-1	CSRSGTAWDTQYF	TGCAGTCGCTCGGGGACAGCTTGGGATACGCAGTATTTT
many	-	TRBJ2-2	TRBV7-9	CASSLVLPSGGELFF	TGTGCCAGCAGCTTAGTTCTTCCCTCCGGCGGGGAGCTGTTTTTT
few	TRBD1	TRBJ1-1	TRBV30	CAWSGDRRYTEAFF	TGTGCCTGGAGTGGGGACAGGCGTTACACTGAAGCTTTCTTT
few	-	TRBJ2-4	TRBV18	CASSPRPILAKNIQYF	TGTGCCAGCTCACCACGACCGATCCTAGCCAAAAACATTCAGTACTTC
-	-	TRBJ2-7	TRBV20-1	CSARGDRDLYEQYF	TGCAGTGCTAGAGGCGACAGGGACTTATACGAGCAGTACTTC